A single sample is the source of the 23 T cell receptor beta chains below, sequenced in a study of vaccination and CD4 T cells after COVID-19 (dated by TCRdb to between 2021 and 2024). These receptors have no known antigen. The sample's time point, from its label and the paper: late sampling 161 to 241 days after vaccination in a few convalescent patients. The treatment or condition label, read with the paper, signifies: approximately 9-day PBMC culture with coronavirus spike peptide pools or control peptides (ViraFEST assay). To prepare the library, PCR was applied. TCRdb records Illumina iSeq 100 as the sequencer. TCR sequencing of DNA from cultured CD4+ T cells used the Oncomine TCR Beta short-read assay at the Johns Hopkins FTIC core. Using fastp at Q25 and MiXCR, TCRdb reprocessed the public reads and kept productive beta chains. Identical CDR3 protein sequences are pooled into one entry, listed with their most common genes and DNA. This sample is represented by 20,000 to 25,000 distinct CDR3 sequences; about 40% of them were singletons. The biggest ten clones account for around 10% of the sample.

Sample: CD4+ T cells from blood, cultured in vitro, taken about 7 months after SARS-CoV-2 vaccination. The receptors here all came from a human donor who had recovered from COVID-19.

This CDR3 is CASSLTGKAEAFF. For the CDR3, the DNA is TGTGCCAGCAGTCTGACAGGGAAGGCTGAAGCTTTCTTT. V is TRBV27 and J is TRBJ1-1, with 7 bases fitting TRBD1. The length of the CDR3 is 13 residues. Losses at the gene ends were 5 bases for V and 6 bases for J; bases not matched to a gene: 6. Germline V gives CDR1 MNHEY, CDR2 SMNVEV (reference sequence).

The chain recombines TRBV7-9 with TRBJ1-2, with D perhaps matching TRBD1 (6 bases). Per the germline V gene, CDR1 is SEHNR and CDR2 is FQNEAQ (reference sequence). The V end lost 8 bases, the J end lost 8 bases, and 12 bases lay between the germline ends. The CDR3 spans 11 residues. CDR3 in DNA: TGTGCCAGCGCCAAGGGGGAAGGCTACACCTTC. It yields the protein CASAKGEGYTF.

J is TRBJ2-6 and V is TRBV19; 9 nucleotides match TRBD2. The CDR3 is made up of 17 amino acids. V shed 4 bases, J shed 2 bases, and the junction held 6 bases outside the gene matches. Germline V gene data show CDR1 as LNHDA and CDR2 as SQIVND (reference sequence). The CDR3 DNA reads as TGTGCCAGTAGTAGCGGGACTAGCCCGACTGGGGCCAACGTCCTGACTTTC. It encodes CASSSGTSPTGANVLTF.

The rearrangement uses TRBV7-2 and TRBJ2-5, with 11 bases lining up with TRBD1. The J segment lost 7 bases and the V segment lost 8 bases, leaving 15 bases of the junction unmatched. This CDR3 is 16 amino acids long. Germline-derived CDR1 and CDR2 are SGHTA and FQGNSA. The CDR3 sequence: CASGKRTGGAVGTQYF. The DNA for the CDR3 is TGTGCCAGCGGCAAACGGACAGGGGGCGCCGTGGGGACCCAGTACTTC.

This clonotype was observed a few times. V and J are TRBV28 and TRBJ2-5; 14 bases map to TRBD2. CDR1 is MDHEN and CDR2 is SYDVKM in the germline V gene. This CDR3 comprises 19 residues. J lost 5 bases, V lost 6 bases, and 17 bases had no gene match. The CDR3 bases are TGTGCCAGCAGCTCGGGACTAGCGGGAGAGAGTATTAGGCTGGAGACCCAGTACTTC. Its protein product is CASSSGLAGESIRLETQYF.

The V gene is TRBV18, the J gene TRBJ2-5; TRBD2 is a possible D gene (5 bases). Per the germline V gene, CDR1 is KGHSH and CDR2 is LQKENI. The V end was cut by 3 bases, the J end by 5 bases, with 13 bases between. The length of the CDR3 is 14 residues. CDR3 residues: CASSPVEGGETQYF. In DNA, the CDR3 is TGTGCCAGCTCACCCGTAGAGGGCGGCGAGACCCAGTACTTC. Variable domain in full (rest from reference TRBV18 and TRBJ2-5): NAGVMQNPRHLVRRRGQEARLRCSPMKGHSHVYWYRQLPEEGLKFMVYLQKENIIDESGMPKERFSAEFPKEGPSILRIQQVVRGDSAAYFCASSPVEGGETQYFGPGTRLLVL.

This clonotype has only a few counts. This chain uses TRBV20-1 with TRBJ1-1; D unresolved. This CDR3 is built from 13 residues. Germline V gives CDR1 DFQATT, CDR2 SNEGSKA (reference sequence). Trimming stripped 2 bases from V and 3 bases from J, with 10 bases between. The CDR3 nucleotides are TGCAGTGCTAGACTTGTTAGAGACACTGAAGCTTTCTTT. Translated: CSARLVRDTEAFF.

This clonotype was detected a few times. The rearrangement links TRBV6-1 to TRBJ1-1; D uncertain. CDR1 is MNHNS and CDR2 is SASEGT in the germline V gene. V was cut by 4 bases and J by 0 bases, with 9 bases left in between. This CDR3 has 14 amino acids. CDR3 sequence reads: CASSGHGVNTEAFF. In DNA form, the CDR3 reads TGTGCCAGCAGTGGGCATGGGGTGAACACTGAAGCTTTCTTT.

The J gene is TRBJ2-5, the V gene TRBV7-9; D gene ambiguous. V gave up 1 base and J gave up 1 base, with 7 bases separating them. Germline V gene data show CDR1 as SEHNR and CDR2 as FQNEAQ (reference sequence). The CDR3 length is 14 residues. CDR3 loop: CASSLGQPQETQYF. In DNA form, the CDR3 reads TGTGCCAGCAGCTTAGGGCAGCCCCAAGAGACCCAGTACTTC.

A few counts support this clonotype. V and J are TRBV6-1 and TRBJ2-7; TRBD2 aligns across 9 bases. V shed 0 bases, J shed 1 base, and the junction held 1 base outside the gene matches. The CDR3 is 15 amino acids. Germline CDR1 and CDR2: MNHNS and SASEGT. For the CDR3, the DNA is TGTGCCAGCAGTGAAGCGCTAGCGGGATCCTACGAGCAGTACTTC. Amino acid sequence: CASSEALAGSYEQYF.

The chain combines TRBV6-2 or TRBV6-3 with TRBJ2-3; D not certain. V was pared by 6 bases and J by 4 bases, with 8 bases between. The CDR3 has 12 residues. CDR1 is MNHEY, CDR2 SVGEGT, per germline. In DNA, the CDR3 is TGTGCCAGCAGCTTGGCGGCAGATACGCAGTATTTT. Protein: CASSLAADTQYF.

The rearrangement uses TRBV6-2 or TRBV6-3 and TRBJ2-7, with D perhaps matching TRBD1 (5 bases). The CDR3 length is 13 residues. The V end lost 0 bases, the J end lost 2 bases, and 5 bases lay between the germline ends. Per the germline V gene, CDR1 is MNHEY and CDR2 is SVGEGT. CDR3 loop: CASSYSDTYEQYF. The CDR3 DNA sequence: TGTGCCAGCAGTTACTCGGACACCTACGAGCAGTACTTC.

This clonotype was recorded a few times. The CDR3 loop is CASTLAGDRQETQYF. Here the CDR3 DNA reads TGTGCCAGCACCCTAGCGGGAGATAGGCAGGAGACCCAGTACTTC. V and J are TRBV28 and TRBJ2-5, with 10 bases matching TRBD2. In germline, CDR1 is MDHEN, CDR2 SYDVKM. Trimming at V came to 7 bases and at J to 5 bases, leaving 10 bases not matched to a gene. The CDR3 length is 15 residues.

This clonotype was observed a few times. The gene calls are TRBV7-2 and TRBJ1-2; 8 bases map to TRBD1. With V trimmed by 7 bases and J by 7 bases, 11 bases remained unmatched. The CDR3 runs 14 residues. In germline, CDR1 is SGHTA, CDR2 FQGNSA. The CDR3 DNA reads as TGTGCCAGCACCACACTAACAGGGGGTGGTGGCTACACCTTC. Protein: CASTTLTGGGGYTF.

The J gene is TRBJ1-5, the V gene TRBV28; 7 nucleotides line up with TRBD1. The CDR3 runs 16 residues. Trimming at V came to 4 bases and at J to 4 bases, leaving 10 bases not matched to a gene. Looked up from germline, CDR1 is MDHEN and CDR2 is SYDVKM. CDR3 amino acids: CASSSPQGGKNQPQHF. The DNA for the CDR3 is TGTGCCAGCAGTTCCCCGCAGGGGGGGAAAAATCAGCCCCAGCATTTT.

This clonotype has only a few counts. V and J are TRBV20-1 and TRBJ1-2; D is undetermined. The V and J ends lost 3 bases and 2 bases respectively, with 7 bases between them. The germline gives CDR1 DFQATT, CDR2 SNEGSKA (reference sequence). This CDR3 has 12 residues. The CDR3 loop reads CSASLSNYGYTF. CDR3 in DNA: TGCAGTGCTAGTTTGTCCAACTATGGCTACACCTTC.

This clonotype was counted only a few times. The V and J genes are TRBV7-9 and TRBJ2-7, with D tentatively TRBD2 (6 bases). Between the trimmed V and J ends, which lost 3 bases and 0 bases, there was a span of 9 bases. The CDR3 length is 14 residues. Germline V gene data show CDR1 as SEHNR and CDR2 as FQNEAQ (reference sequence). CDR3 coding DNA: TGTGCCAGCAGCTTCCTAGCGAGCTCCTACGAGCAGTACTTC. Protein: CASSFLASSYEQYF.

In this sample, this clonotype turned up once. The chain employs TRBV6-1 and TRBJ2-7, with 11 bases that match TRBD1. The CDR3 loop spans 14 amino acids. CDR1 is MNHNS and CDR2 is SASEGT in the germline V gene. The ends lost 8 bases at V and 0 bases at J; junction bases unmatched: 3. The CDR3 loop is CASLGTGGSYEQYF. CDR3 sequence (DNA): TGTGCCAGCCTCGGGACAGGGGGCTCCTACGAGCAGTACTTC.

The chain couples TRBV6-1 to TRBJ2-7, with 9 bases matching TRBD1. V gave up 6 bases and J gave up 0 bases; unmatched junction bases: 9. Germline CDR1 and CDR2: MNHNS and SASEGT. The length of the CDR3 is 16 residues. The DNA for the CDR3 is TGTGCCAGCAGGGGGGACAGGGAGGCATCCTCCTACGAGCAGTACTTC. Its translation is CASRGDREASSYEQYF.

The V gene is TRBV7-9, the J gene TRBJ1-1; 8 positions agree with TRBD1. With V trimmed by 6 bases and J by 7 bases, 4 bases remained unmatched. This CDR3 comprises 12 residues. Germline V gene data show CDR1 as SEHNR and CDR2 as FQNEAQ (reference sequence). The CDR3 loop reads CASSLQGGEAFF. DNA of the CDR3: TGTGCCAGCAGTTTACAGGGGGGTGAAGCTTTCTTT.

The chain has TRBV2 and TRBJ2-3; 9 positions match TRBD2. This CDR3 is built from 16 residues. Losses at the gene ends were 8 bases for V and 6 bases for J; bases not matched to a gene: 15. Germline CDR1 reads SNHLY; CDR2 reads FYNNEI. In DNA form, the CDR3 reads TGTGCCAGCCTCCAACGGCCGGGACTAGCTTACGATACGCAGTATTTT. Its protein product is CASLQRPGLAYDTQYF.

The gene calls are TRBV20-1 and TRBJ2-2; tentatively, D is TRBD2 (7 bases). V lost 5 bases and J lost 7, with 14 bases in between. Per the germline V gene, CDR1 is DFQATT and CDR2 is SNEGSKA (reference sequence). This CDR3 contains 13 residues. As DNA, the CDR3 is TGCAGTGCTCAGAGGGGGGGATTCGGGGAGCTGTTTTTT. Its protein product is CSAQRGGFGELFF.

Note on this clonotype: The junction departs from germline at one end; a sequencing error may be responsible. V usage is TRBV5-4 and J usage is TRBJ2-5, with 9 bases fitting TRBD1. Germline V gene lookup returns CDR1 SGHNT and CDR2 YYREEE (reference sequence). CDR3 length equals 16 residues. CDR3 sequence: CASSYPGTGSQEAQYF. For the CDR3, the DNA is TGTGCCAGCAGCTACCCCGGGACAGGGTCACAAGAGGCCCAGTACTTC.